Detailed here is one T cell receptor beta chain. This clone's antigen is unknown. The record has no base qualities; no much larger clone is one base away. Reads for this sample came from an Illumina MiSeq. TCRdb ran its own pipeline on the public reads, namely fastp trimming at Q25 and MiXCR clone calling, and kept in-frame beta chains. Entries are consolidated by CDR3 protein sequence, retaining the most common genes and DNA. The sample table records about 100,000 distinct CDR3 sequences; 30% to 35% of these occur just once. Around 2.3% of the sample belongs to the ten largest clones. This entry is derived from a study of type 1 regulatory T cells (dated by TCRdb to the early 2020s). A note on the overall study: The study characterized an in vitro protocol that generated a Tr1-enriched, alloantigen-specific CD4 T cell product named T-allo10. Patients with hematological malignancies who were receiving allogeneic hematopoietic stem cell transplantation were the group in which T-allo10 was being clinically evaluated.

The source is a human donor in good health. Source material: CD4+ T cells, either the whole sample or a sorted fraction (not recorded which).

The CDR3 in this case is CASSQTSIPKNIQYF. The sequenced DNA is TGTGCCAGCAGTCAAACTAGCATCCCCAAAAACATTCAGTACTTC. Recombination linked TRBV28 to TRBJ2-4, and TRBD2 may be the D gene, going by 6 matching bases. The CDR3 covers 15 residues, taking in both the cysteine and the phenylalanine. Only the CDR3 DNA is retained, 45 bases long and in frame from the first base. Trimming takes 5 bases from V and 2 bases from J, and the germline ends sit 13 bases apart. The germline V gene sets CDR1 to MDHEN and CDR2 to SYDVKM.